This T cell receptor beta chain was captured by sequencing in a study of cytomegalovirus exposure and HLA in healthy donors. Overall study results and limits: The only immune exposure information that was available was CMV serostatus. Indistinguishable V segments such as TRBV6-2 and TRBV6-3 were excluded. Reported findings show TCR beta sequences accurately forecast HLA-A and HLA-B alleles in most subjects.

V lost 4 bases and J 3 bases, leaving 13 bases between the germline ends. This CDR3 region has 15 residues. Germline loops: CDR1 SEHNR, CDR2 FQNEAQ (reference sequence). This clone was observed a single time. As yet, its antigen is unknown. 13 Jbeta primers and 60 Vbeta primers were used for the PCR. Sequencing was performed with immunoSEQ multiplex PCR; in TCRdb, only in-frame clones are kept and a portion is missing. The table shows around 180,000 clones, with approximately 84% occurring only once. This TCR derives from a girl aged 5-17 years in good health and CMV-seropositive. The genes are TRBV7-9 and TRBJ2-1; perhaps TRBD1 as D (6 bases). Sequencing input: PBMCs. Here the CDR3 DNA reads TGTGCCAGCAGCTCCAACACAGGGAACTACAATGAGCAGTTCTTC. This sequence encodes CASSSNTGNYNEQFF.